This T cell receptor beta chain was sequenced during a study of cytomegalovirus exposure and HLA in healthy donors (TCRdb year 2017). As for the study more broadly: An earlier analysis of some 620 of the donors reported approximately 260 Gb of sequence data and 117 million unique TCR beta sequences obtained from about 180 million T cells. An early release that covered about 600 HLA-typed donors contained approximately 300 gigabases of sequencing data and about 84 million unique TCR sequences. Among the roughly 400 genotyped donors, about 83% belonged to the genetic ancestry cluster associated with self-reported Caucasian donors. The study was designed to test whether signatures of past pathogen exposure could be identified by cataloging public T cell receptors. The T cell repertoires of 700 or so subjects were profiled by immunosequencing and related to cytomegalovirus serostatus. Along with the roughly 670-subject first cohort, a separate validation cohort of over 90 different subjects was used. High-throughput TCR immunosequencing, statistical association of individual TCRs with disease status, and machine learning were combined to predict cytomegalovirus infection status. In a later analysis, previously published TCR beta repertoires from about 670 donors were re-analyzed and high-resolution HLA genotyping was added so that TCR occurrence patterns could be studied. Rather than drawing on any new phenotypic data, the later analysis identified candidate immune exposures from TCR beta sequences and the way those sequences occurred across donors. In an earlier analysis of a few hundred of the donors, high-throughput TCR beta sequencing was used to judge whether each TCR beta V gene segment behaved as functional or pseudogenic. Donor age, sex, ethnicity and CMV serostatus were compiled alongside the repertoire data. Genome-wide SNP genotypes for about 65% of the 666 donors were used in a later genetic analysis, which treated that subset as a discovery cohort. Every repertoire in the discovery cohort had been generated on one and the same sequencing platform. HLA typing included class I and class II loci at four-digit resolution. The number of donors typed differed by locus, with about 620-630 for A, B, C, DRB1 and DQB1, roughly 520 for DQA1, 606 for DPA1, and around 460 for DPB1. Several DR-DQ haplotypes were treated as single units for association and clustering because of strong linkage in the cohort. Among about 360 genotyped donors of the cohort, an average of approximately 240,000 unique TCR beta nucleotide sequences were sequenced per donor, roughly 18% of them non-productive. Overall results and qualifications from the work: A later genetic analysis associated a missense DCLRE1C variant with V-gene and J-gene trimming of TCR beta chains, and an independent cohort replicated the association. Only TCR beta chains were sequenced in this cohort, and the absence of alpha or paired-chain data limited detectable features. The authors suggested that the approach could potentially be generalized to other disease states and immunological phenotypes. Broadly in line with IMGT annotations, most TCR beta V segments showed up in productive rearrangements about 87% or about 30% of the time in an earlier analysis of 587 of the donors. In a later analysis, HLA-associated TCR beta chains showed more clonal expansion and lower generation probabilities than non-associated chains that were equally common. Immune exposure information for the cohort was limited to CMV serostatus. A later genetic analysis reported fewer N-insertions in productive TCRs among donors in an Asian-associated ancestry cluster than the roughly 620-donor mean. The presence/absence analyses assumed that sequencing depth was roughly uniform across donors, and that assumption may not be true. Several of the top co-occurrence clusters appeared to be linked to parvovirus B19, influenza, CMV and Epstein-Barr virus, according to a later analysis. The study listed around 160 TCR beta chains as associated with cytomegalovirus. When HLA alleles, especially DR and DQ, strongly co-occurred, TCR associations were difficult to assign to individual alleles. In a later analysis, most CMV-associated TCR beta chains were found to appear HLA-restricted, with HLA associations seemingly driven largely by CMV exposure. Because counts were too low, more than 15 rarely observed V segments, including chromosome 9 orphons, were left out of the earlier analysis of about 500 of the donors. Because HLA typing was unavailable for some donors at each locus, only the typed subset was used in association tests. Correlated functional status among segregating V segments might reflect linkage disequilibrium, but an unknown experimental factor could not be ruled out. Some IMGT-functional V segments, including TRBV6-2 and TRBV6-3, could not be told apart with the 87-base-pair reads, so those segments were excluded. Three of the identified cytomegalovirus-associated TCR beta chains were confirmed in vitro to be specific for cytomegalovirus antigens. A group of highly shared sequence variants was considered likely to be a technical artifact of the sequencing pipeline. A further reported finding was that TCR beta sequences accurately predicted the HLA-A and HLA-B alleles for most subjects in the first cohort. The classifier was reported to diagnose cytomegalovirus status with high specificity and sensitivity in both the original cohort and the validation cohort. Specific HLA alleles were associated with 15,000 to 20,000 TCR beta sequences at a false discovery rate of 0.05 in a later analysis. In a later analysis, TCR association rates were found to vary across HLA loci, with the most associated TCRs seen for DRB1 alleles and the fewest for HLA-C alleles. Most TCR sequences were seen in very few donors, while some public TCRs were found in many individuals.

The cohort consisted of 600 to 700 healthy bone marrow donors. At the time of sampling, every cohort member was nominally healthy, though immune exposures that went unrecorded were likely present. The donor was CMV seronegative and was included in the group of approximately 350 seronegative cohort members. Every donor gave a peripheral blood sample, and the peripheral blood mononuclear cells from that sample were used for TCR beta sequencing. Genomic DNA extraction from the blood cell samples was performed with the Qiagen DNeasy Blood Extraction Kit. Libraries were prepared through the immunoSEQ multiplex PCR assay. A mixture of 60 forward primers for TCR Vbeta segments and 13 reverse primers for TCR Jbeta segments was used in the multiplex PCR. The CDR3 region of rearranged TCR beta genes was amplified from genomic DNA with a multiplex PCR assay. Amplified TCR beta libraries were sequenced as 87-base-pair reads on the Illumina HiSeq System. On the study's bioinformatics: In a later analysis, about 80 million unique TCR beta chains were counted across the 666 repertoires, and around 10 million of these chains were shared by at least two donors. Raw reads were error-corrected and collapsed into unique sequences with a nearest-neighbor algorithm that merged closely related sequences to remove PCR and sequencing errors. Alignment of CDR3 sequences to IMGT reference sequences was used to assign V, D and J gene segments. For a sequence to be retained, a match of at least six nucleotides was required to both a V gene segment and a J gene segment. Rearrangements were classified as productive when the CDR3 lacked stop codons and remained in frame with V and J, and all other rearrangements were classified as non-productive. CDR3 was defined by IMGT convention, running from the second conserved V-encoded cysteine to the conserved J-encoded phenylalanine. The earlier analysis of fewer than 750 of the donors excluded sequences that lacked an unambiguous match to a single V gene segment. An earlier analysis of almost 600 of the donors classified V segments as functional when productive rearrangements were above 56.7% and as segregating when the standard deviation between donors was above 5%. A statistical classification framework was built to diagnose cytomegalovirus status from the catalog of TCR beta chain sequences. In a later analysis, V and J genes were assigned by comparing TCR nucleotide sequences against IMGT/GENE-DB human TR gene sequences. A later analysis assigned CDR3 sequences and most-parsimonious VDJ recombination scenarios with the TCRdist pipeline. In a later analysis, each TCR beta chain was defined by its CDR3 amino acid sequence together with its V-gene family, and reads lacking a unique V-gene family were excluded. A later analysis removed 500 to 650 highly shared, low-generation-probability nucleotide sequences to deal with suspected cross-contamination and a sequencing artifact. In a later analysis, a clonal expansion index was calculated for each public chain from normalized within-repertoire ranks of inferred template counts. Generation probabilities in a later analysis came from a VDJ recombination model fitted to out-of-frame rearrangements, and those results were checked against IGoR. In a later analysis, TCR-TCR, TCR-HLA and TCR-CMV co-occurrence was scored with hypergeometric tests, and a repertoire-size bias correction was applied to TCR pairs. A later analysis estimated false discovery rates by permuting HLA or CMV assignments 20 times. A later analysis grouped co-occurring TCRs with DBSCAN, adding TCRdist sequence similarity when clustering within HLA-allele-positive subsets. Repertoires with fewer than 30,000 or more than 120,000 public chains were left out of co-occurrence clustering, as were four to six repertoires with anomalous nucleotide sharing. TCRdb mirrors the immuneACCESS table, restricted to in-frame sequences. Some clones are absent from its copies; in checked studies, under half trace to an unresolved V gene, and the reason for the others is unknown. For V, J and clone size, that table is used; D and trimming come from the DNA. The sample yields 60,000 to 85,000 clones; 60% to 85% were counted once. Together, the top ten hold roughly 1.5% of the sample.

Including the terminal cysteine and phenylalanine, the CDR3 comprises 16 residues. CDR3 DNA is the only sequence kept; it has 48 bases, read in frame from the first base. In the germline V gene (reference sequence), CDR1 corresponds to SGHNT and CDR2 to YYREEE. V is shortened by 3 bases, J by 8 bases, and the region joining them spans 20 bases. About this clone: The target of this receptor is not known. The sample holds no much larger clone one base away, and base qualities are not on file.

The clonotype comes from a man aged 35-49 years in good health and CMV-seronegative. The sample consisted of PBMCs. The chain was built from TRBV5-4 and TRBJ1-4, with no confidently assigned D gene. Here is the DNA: TGTGCCAGCAGCTCTCGTATTAGCGGGAAGGCCGAAAAACTGTTTTTT. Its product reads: CASSSRISGKAEKLFF. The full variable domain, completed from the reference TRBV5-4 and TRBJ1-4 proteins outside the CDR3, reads ETGVTQSPTHLIKTRGQQVTLRCSSQSGHNTVSWYQQALGQGPQFIFQYYREEENGRGNFPPRFSGLQFPNYSSELNVNALELDDSALYLCASSSRISGKAEKLFFGSGTQLSVL.